These 15 T cell receptor beta chains were sequenced from one sample in a study of shared T cell receptors in the human thymus. The table came from immunoSEQ multiplex PCR; TCRdb's copy has only in-frame clones and leaves some out. The repertoire consists of under 850,000 clones, with approximately 87% occurring once and the leading ten covering 0.0095% to 0.013%. Separately, the same data were catalogued under a study of human thymus T cells.

Sequenced input: thymocytes. The receptors originated from a boy under two years old with a congenital heart defect.

This clone was recorded only once. The CDR3 spells CASSPRLLAETRNCTDTQYF. CDR3 nucleotide sequence: TGCGCCAGCAGCCCCCGCCTACTAGCGGAAACCAGGAATTGCACAGATACGCAGTATTTT. V is TRBV5-1 and J is TRBJ2-3; 8 nucleotides agree with TRBD2. Per the germline V gene, CDR1 is SGHRS and CDR2 is YFSETQ. This CDR3 has 20 amino acids. Unmatched junction bases numbered 20, after V lost 4 bases and J lost 1 base.

The CDR3 sequence: CSVDEDRAHGYYGYTF. In nucleotides, the CDR3 is TGCAGCGTTGACGAGGACAGGGCTCATGGATACTATGGCTACACCTTC. The chain employs TRBV29-1 and TRBJ1-2; TRBD1 matches at 8 bases. Unmatched junction bases numbered 12, after V lost 3 bases and J lost 3 bases. CDR3 length: 16 residues. In germline, CDR1 is SQVTM, CDR2 ANQGSEA.

The chain combines TRBV6-1 with TRBJ2-1, with 12 nucleotides matching TRBD2. The CDR3 runs 18 residues. Germline V gene data show CDR1 as MNHNS and CDR2 as SASEGT. Trimming at V came to 2 bases and at J to 8 bases, leaving 13 bases not matched to a gene. CDR3 sequence reads: CASSEMAAPSGRAYEQFF. CDR3 sequence (DNA): TGTGCCAGCAGTGAAATGGCGGCCCCTAGCGGGAGGGCCTATGAGCAGTTCTTC.

V gene TRBV4-3 combines with J gene TRBJ2-3; 11 nucleotides match TRBD1. The germline CDR1 and CDR2 sequences are LGHNA and YSLEER. The CDR3 spans 15 residues. After removal of 3 bases from V and 2 bases from J, the junction contained 1 base not matched to a gene. CDR3 in amino acids: CASSQDRGPTDTQYF. CDR3 bases: TGCGCCAGCAGCCAGGACAGGGGGCCCACAGATACGCAGTATTTT.

The chain has TRBV4-3 and TRBJ2-7, with 11 bases aligning to TRBD2. The V and J ends lost 0 bases and 7 bases, in that order; junction bases with no gene match: 8. The CDR3 has 16 amino acids. CDR1 is LGHNA and CDR2 is YSLEER in the germline V gene. Here the CDR3 reads CASSQDSWLAGGEQYF. CDR3 coding DNA: TGCGCCAGCAGCCAAGACAGCTGGCTAGCGGGAGGTGAGCAGTACTTC.

The chain carries TRBV11-1 and TRBJ2-7; TRBD2 matches 14 bases. CDR1 and CDR2 (germline): SGHAT, FQDESV (reference sequence). The CDR3 has 15 residues. V lost 6 bases to trimming and J lost 1 base; unmatched junction nucleotides: 2. The CDR3 coding sequence is TGTGCCAGCAGGGGACTAGCGGGAGCTTCCTACGAGCAGTACTTC. Translating gives CASRGLAGASYEQYF.

This clone appeared a few times. The rearrangement joins TRBV6-6 to TRBJ2-2; 7 bases match TRBD2. CDR3 size: 15 residues. The V gene's germline CDR1 is MNHNY and CDR2 SVGAGI (reference sequence). The junction had 9 bases not matched to a gene; V was cut back by 6 bases and J by 5 bases. Here the CDR3 reads CASSQRDWRTGELFF. The CDR3 DNA follows: TGTGCCAGCAGCCAGCGGGACTGGAGGACCGGGGAGCTGTTTTTT.

The rearrangement joins TRBV7-9 to TRBJ1-1; TRBD1 might be the D (5 bases). Trimming cost V 6 bases and J 3 bases, with 14 bases left between them. In germline, CDR1 is SEHNR, CDR2 FQNEAQ (reference sequence). CDR3 length equals 14 residues. CDR3 residues: CASREFRGYTEAFF. For the CDR3, the DNA is TGTGCCAGCAGGGAATTCCGGGGGTACACTGAAGCTTTCTTT.

The chain carries TRBV18 and TRBJ2-7; no reliable D call. V was clipped by 2 bases and J by 3 bases, with 8 bases between them. The CDR3 has 13 amino acids. CDR1 is KGHSH and CDR2 is LQKENI in the germline V gene. CDR3: CASSPGLNYEQYF. In DNA form, the CDR3 reads TGTGCCAGCTCACCAGGCTTAAACTACGAGCAGTACTTC.

The genes are TRBV4-2 and TRBJ2-5, with 11 nucleotides matching TRBD2. The CDR3 spans 16 residues. With V trimmed by 2 bases and J by 5 bases, 7 bases remained unmatched. Looked up from germline, CDR1 is LGHNA and CDR2 is YNFKEQ. The CDR3 loop is CASSQPIAGGPETQYF. For the CDR3, the DNA is TGTGCCAGCAGCCAACCTATAGCGGGAGGGCCGGAGACCCAGTACTTC.

This chain links TRBV27 with TRBJ2-3, with TRBD2 matching over 10 bases. V was clipped by 6 bases and J by 3 bases; unmatched bases: 6. The CDR3 has 15 amino acids. The germline V gene encodes CDR1 MNHEY and CDR2 SMNVEV (reference sequence). The CDR3, as DNA: TGTGCCAGCAGGCCCGGACTAGCGGATACAGATACGCAGTATTTT. Its translation: CASRPGLADTDTQYF.

The rearrangement links TRBV6-6 to TRBJ2-7, with 7 bases that match TRBD2. V gave up 2 bases and J gave up 1 base; unmatched junction bases: 2. Germline V gives CDR1 MNHNY, CDR2 SVGAGI (reference sequence). The CDR3 extends over 14 amino acids. CDR3 bases: TGTGCCAGCAGTTACCTTAGCGGGTCCTACGAGCAGTACTTC. Protein sequence: CASSYLSGSYEQYF.

V gene TRBV7-8 combines with J gene TRBJ2-7; D is perhaps TRBD2 (6 bases). The germline V gene encodes CDR1 SGHVS and CDR2 FQNEAQ. The CDR3 totals 15 residues. Trimming stripped 0 bases from V and 6 bases from J, with 15 bases between. The CDR3, as DNA: TGTGCCAGCAGCTTAGCTTCCGGGAGCGGCCGCGAGCAGTACTTC. It yields the protein CASSLASGSGREQYF.

The chain links TRBV4-3 to TRBJ2-1; 9 bases map to TRBD2. The J segment lost 10 bases and the V segment lost 0 bases, leaving 10 bases of the junction unmatched. Germline CDR1 reads LGHNA; CDR2 reads YSLEER. The CDR3 totals 16 residues. The CDR3 loop is CASSQEMGASGVEQFF. The CDR3 DNA reads TGCGCCAGCAGCCAAGAGATGGGGGCTAGCGGGGTGGAGCAGTTCTTC.

The chain joins TRBV14 to TRBJ2-5; 7 bases map to TRBD1. With V trimmed by 3 bases and J by 2 bases, 6 bases remained unmatched. CDR1 is SGHDN and CDR2 is FVKESK in the germline V gene. This CDR3 is built from 15 residues. CDR3 region: CASSQGQRTQETQYF. The CDR3 bases are TGTGCCAGCAGCCAGGGACAGCGAACTCAAGAGACCCAGTACTTC.